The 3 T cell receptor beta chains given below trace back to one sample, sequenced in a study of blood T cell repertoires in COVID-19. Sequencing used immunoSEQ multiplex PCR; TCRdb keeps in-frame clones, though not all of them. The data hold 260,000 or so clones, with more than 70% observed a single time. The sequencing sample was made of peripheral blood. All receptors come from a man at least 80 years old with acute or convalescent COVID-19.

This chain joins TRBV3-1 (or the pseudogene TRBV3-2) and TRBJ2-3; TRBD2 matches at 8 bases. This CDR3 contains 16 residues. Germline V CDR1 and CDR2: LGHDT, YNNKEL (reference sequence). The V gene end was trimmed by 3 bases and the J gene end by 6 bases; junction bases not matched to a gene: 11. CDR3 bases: TGTGCCAGCAGCCACGGCGGGACTAGTAGGTCCGATACGCAGTATTTT. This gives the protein CASSHGGTSRSDTQYF.

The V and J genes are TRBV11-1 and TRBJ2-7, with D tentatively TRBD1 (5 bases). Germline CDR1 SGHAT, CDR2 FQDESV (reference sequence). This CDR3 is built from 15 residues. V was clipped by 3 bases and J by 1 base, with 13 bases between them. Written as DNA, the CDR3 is TGTGCCAGCAGCTTTCAGCCAGGGCAATCCTACGAGCAGTACTTC. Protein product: CASSFQPGQSYEQYF.

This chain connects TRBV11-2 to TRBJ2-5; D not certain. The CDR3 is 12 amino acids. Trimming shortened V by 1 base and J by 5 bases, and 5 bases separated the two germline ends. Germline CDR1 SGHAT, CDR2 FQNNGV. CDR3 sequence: CASSLGRETQYF. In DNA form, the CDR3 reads TGTGCCAGCAGCTTAGGGCGGGAGACCCAGTACTTC.